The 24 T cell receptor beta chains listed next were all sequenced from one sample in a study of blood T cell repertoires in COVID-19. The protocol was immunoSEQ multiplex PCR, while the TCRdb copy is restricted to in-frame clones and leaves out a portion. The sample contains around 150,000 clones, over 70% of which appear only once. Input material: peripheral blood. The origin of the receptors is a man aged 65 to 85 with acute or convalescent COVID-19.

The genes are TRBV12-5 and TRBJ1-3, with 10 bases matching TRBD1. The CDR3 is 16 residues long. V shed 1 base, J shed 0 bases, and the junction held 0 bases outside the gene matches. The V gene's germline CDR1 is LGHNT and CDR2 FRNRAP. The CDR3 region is CASGLGTGGSGNTIYF. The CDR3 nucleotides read TGTGCTAGTGGTTTGGGGACAGGGGGCTCTGGAAACACCATATATTTT.

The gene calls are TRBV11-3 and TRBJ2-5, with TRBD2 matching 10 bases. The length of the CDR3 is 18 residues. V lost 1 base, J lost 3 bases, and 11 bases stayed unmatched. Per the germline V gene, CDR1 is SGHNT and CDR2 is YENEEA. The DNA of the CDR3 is TGTGCCAGCAGCTTAGCGGCTCTCCTAGCGGGAGAGGAAGAGACCCAGTACTTC. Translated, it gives CASSLAALLAGEEETQYF.

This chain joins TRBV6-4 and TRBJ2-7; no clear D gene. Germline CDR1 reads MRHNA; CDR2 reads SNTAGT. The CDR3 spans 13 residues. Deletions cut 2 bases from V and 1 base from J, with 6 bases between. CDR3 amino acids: CASSDGVSYEQYF. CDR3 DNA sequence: TGTGCCAGCAGTGACGGAGTTTCCTACGAGCAGTACTTC.

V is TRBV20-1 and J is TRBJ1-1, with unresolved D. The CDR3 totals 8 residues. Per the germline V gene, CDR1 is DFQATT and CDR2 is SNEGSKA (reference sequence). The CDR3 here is CSAPEAFF. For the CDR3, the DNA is TGCAGCGCTCCGGAAGCTTTCTTT.

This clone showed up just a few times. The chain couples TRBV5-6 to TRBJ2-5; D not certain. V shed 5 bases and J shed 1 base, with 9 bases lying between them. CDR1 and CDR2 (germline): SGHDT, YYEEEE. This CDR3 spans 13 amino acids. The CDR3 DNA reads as TGTGCCAGCAGTATCGAGGCCCAAGAGACCCAGTACTTC. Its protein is CASSIEAQETQYF.

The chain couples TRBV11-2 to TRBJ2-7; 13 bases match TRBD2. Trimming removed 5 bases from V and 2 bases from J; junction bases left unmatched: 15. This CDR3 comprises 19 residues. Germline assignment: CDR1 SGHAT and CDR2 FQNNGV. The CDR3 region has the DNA TGTGCCAGCAGCCCGGGGCGGGACAGAGGGACTAGCGGGACCTACGAGCAGTACTTC. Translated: CASSPGRDRGTSGTYEQYF. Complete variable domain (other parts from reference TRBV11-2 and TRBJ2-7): EAGVAQSPRYKIIEKRQSVAFWCNPISGHATLYWYQQILGQGPKLLIQFQNNGVVDDSQLPKDRFSAERLKGVDSTLKIQPAKLEDSAVYLCASSPGRDRGTSGTYEQYFGPGTRLTVT.

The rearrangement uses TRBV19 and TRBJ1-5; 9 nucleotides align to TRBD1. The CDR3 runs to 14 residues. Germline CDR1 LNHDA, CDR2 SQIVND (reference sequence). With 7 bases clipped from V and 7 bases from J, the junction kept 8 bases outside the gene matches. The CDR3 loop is CASNLGQGWQPQHF. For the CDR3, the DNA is TGTGCCAGTAATTTGGGACAGGGATGGCAGCCCCAGCATTTT. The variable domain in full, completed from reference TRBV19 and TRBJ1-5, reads DGGITQSPKYLFRKEGQNVTLSCEQNLNHDAMYWYRQDPGQGLRLIYYSQIVNDFQKGDIAEGYSVSREKKESFPLTVTSAQKNPTAFYLCASNLGQGWQPQHFGDGTRLSIL.

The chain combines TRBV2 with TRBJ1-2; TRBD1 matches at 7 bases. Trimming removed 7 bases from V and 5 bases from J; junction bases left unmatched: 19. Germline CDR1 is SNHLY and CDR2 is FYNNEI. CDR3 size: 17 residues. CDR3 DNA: TGTGCCAGCACTTATCGTGTTGGACAGGTGCCTGGGTATGGCTACACCTTC. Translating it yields CASTYRVGQVPGYGYTF.

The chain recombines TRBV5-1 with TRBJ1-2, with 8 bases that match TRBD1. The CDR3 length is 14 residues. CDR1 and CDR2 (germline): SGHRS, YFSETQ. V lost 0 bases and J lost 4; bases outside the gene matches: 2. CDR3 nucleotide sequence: TGCGCCAGCAGCTTGGGGACAGGGCCCTATGGCTACACCTTC. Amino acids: CASSLGTGPYGYTF.

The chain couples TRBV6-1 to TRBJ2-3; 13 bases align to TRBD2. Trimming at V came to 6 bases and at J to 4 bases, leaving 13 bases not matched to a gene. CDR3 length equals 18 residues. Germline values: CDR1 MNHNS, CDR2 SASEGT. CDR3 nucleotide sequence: TGTGCCAGCAGGGAATACTACACTAGCGGGGGGGCCCCAGATACGCAGTATTTT. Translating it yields CASREYYTSGGAPDTQYF.

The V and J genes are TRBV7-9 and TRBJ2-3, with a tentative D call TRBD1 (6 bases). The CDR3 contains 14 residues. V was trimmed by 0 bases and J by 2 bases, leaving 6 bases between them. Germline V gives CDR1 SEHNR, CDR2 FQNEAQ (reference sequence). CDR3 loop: CASSLAGATDTQYF. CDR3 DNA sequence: TGTGCCAGCAGCTTAGCGGGGGCCACAGATACGCAGTATTTT.

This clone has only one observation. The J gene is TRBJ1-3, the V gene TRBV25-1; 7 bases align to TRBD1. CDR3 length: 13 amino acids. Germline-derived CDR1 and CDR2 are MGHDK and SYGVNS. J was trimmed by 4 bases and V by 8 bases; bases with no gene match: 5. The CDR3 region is CASGRQGGNTIYF. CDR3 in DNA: TGTGCCAGCGGCCGACAGGGCGGAAACACCATATATTTT. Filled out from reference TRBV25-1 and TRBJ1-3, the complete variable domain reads EADIYQTPRYLVIGTGKKITLECSQTMGHDKMYWYQQDPGMELHLIHYSYGVNSTEKGDLSSESTVSRIRTEHFPLTLESARPSHTSQYLCASGRQGGNTIYFGEGSWLTVV.

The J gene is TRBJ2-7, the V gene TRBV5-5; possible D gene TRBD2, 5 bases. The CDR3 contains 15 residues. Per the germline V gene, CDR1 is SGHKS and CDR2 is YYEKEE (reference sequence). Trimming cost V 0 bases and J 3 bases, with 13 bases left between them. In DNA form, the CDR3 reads TGTGCCAGCAGCTTGGGACCGGGAACCTACTACGAGCAGTACTTC. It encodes CASSLGPGTYYEQYF. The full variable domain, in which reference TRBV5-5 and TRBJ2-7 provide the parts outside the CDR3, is DAGVTQSPTHLIKTRGQQVTLRCSPISGHKSVSWYQQVLGQGPQFIFQYYEKEERGRGNFPDRFSARQFPNYSSELNVNALLLGDSALYLCASSLGPGTYYEQYFGPGTRLTVT.

The CDR3 loop is CASSGDRQSTDTQYF. In DNA, the CDR3 is TGCGCCAGCAGTGGCGATCGACAGAGCACAGATACGCAGTATTTT. The V gene is TRBV10-1, the J gene TRBJ2-3, with D perhaps matching TRBD1 (5 bases). V lost 4 bases and J 0 bases, leaving 11 bases between the germline ends. The CDR3 consists of 15 residues. Germline lookup yields CDR1 WNHNN and CDR2 SYGVQD (reference sequence).

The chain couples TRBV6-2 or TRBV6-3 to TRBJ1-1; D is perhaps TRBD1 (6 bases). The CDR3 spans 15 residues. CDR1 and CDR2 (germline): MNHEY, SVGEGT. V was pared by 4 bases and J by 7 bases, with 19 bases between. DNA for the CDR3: TGTGCCAGCAGTTCTTTTACTACAGGGCTTTTTGAAGCTTTCTTT. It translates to CASSSFTTGLFEAFF.

The DNA for the CDR3 is TGTGCTTCGGGGCTAGCGGGAGGAAGCACAGATACGCAGTATTTT. This translates into CASGLAGGSTDTQYF. The V and J genes are TRBV12-5 and TRBJ2-3; 11 nucleotides agree with TRBD2. This CDR3 region has 15 residues. V lost 11 bases, J lost 0 bases, and 7 bases stayed unmatched. From germline, CDR1 is LGHNT and CDR2 FRNRAP.

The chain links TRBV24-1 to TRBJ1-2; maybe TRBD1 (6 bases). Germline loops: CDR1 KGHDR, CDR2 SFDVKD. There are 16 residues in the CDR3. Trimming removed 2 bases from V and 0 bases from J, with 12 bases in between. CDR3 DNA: TGTGCCACCAGTGATTCGGGGACAATAACTAACTATGGCTACACCTTC. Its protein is CATSDSGTITNYGYTF.

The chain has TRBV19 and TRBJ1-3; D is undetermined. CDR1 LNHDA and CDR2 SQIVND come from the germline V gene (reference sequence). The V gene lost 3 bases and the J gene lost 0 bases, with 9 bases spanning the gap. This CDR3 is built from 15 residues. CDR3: CASSIGASSGNTIYF. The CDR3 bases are TGTGCCAGTAGTATTGGAGCATCCTCTGGAAACACCATATATTTT. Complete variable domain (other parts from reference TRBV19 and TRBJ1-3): DGGITQSPKYLFRKEGQNVTLSCEQNLNHDAMYWYRQDPGQGLRLIYYSQIVNDFQKGDIAEGYSVSREKKESFPLTVTSAQKNPTAFYLCASSIGASSGNTIYFGEGSWLTVV.

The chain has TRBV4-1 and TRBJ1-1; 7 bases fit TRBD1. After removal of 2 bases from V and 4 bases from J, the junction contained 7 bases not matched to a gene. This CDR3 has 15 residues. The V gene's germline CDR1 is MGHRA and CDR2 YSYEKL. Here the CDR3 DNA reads TGCGCCAGCAGCCAAACCCGGCAGGGGGGCACTGAAGCTTTCTTT. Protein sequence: CASSQTRQGGTEAFF.

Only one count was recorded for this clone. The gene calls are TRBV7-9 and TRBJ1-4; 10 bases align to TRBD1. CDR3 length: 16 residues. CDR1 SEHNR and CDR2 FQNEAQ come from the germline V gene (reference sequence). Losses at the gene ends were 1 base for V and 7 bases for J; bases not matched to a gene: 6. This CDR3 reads CASSLGQGAGAEKLFF. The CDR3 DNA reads TGTGCCAGCAGCTTAGGACAGGGGGCCGGGGCTGAAAAACTGTTTTTT. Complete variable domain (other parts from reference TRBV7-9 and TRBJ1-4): DTGVSQNPRHKITKRGQNVTFRCDPISEHNRLYWYRQTLGQGPEFLTYFQNEAQLEKSRLLSDRFSAERPKGSFSTLEIQRTEQGDSAMYLCASSLGQGAGAEKLFFGSGTQLSVL.

The CDR3 reads CASSQGTASNQPQHF. CDR3 nucleotides: TGTGCCAGCAGCCAGGGGACAGCAAGCAATCAGCCCCAGCATTTT. The chain carries TRBV3-1 (or the pseudogene TRBV3-2) and TRBJ1-5; 7 nucleotides line up with TRBD1. V shed 3 bases and J 1 base; nucleotides not matched to a gene: 3. Germline CDR1 reads LGHDT; CDR2 reads YNNKEL (reference sequence). The CDR3 totals 15 residues.

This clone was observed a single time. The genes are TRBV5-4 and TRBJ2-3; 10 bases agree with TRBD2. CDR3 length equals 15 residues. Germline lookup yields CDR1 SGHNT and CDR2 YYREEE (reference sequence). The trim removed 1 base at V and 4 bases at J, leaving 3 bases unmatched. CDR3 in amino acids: CASSLTSGISDTQYF. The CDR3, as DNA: TGTGCCAGCAGCTTGACTAGCGGGATCTCAGATACGCAGTATTTT.

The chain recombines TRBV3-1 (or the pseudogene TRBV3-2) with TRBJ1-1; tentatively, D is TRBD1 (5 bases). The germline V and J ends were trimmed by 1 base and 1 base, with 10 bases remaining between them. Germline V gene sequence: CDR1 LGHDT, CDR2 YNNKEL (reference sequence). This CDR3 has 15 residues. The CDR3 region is CASSQVGTGNTEAFF. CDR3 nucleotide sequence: TGTGCCAGCAGCCAAGTGGGTACAGGGAACACTGAAGCTTTCTTT.

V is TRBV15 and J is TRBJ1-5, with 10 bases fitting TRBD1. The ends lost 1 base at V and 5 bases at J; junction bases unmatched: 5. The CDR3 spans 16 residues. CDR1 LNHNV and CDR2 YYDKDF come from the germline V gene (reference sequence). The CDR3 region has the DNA TGTGCCACCAGCAGAGGGACAGGGGGAGTAGATCAGCCCCAGCATTTT. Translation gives CATSRGTGGVDQPQHF.